This entry lists 2 T cell receptor beta chains sequenced from one sample in a study of blood T cell repertoires in COVID-19. The data were produced by immunoSEQ multiplex PCR, yet TCRdb's version contains in-frame clones alone and is incomplete. The sample records roughly 250,000 clones, under 95% being singletons. The sample was PBMCs or T cells enriched from blood (not recorded which). The receptors stem from a middle-aged woman with acute COVID-19.

V usage is TRBV28 and J usage is TRBJ1-6; D remains ambiguous. The CDR3 spans 14 residues. Germline values: CDR1 MDHEN, CDR2 SYDVKM. Trimming left V 4 bases short and J 7 bases short, with 11 bases between. The CDR3 protein is CASSSTLLNSPLHF. The CDR3 DNA sequence: TGTGCCAGCAGTTCAACCCTACTAAATTCACCCCTCCACTTT.

The rearrangement links TRBV13 to TRBJ1-3, with TRBD1 matching 8 bases. V trimming: 5 bases; J trimming: 4 bases; junction bases outside the gene matches: 10. The germline gives CDR1 PRHDT, CDR2 FYEKMQ (reference sequence). The CDR3 runs 16 residues. The CDR3 loop reads CASSRAQGARGNTIYF. The CDR3 DNA sequence: TGTGCCAGCAGCCGGGCCCAGGGGGCACGGGGAAACACCATATATTTT.